Detailed here is one T cell receptor beta chain. The antigen is not known. Libraries were prepared by immunoSEQ multiplex PCR; TCRdb keeps only in-frame clonotypes and omits some of them. Of around 71,000 clones detected, around four fifths appear once; the ten largest clones hold approximately 7.1%. These data originate in a study of PD-L1 blockade in urothelial cancer. Study findings and constraints: Blood clones associated with the tumor expanded more at 3 weeks in durable-benefit patients.

The CDR3 extends over 14 amino acids. Germline-derived CDR1 and CDR2 are SGHAT and FQNNGV. V lost 0 bases to trimming and J lost 7 bases; unmatched junction nucleotides: 5. Time point specified: pretreatment peripheral blood. The TCR sequence derives from a man in his forties with urothelial cancer. The sequenced sample was PBMCs, obtained around atezolizumab (anti-PD-L1) treatment. The chain couples TRBV11-2 to TRBJ1-1; 7 bases match TRBD1. CDR3 loop: CASSLESGGSEAFF. The CDR3 bases are TGTGCCAGCAGCTTAGAGTCAGGGGGAAGTGAAGCTTTCTTT.